This is a list of T cell receptor beta chains from one sample in a study of regulatory T cells in long-lasting Graves disease. TCRdb re-analysed the multiplex PCR reads in MiXCR, keeping a single row per CDR3 protein. This table has 680,000 or so distinct CDR3 sequences, 16% appearing once. This same sample was also part of a study on T cells in Graves' hyperthyroidism and ophthalmopathy.

This specimen was peripheral blood mononuclear cells (PBMCs), taken at new diagnosis, from a patient treated with antithyroid drugs. The source of these receptors is a woman younger than 45 with Graves disease. The CDR3 runs from the conserved cysteine through the conserved F or W. The order of the fields is D gene, clone size, J gene, V gene, CDR3 protein, CDR3 DNA. The D gene is left open where the match is weak. Clone size appears in some rows only: once, few, many, or a class for an expanded clone.

-	few	TRBJ1-4	TRBV19	CASRARQGRNEKLFF	TGTGCCAGTAGGGCGCGGCAGGGTCGGAATGAAAAACTGTTTTTT
-	many	TRBJ2-2	TRBV28	CASSLTRSPQTGHYTGELFF	TGTGCCAGCAGTTTGACACGCTCGCCTCAAACAGGGCATTACACCGGGGAGCTGTTTTTT
TRBD1	many	TRBJ2-7	TRBV6-1	CASTRTGVGYEQYF	TGTGCCAGCACCAGAACAGGGGTGGGATACGAGCAGTACTTC
TRBD2	-	TRBJ2-3	TRBV6-1	CASSVYGLAGEADTQYF	TGTGCCAGCAGTGTATACGGACTAGCGGGAGAAGCAGATACGCAGTATTTT
-	few	TRBJ1-1	TRBV5-1	CASSLSSGLNTEAFF	TGCGCCAGCAGCTTGAGTTCAGGACTGAACACTGAAGCTTTCTTT
-	-	TRBJ2-2	TRBV5-1	CASSSNPPPTGELFF	TGCGCCAGCAGCTCTAACCCCCCTCCGACCGGGGAGCTGTTTTTT
-	few	TRBJ1-4	TRBV20-1	CSASLGRTNEKLFF	TGCAGTGCCAGCCTCGGAAGAACTAATGAAAAACTGTTTTTT
-	-	TRBJ2-7	TRBV2	CASSDSFYEQYF	TGTGCCAGCAGTGACTCTTTCTACGAGCAGTACTTC
-	many	TRBJ1-5	TRBV6-5	CASSYSKGTQPQHF	TGTGCCAGCAGTTACTCGAAGGGAACTCAGCCCCAGCATTTT
TRBD1	many	TRBJ2-1	TRBV7-2	CASSSRQGHWYEQFF	TGTGCCAGCAGCTCCCGACAGGGCCACTGGTATGAGCAGTTCTTC
TRBD2	-	TRBJ2-1	TRBV6-1	CASSDVAGGPSEQFF	TGTGCCAGCAGTGACGTTGCGGGAGGGCCATCTGAGCAGTTCTTC